This T cell receptor beta chain was identified during a study of T cells after yellow fever vaccination. V shed 6 bases and J 5 bases; nucleotides not matched to a gene: 12. There are 15 residues in the CDR3. This clonotype was seen more than once but under ten times. TCRdb called the 5' RACE reads again in MiXCR, with one record for every CDR3 protein. The table records hundreds of thousands of distinct CDR3 sequences, roughly 8.7% of them present only once. The chain is built from TRBV12-3 or TRBV12-4 and TRBJ2-7; 8 positions match TRBD2. This TCR was recovered from a man aged 18 to 35 who received the YFV17D yellow fever vaccine. Sequencing was performed on PBMCs, taken on the day of the first yellow fever vaccination. The CDR3 DNA reads TGTGCCAGCAGCCAAAGACGGGGGGGCCCCGACGAGCAGTACTTC. Its translation is CASSQRRGGPDEQYF.